One sample yielded the 20 T cell receptor beta chains listed below, sequenced in a study of Ad26.COV2.S vaccination and SARS-CoV-2 variants. Profiled with immunoSEQ multiplex PCR; TCRdb holds only in-frame clones, not every one. This sample has more than 300,000 clones, with less than 90% found just once. Sample treatment: some 20 received Ad26.COV2.S at low or high dose, single or two shots; about 5 received placebo; per-sample allocation not given. Samples were taken on day 63 after the first vaccine or placebo injection. The specimen comprised peripheral blood, sampled in a trial of Ad26.COV2.S vaccine versus placebo. These receptors originate from a person between 18 and 59 years old who received the Ad26.COV2.S COVID-19 vaccine or a placebo.

In DNA form, the CDR3 reads TGTGCCAGCAGCCGGGCGGCGGCGAGAGGCTACACCTTC. The encoded protein is CASSRAAARGYTF. The V call is TRBV6-5, the J call TRBJ1-2, with no clear D. This CDR3 contains 13 residues. V lost 6 bases, J lost 8 bases, and 16 bases lay in between. CDR1 MNHEY and CDR2 SVGAGI come from the germline V gene.

The V and J genes are TRBV28 and TRBJ1-4, with D possibly being TRBD1 (5 bases). The CDR3 totals 14 residues. CDR1 and CDR2 (germline): MDHEN, SYDVKM. The ends were cut back, 11 bases at V and 0 bases at J, with 13 bases in the middle. CDR3 bases: TGTGCCCATCACGGGGGAGCAACTAATGAAAAACTGTTTTTT. Translated: CAHHGGATNEKLFF.

CDR3 bases: TGTGCCAGCAGCTTAGCAGGCGGGGAGACCCAGTACTTC. It translates to CASSLAGGETQYF. The rearrangement links TRBV7-2 to TRBJ2-5; possible D gene TRBD2, 5 bases. Trimming removed 0 bases from V and 5 bases from J, with 7 bases in between. Germline CDR1 SGHTA, CDR2 FQGNSA. CDR3 length equals 13 residues.

About this clone: Other DNA sequences in the sample encode the same CDR3. The V call is TRBV7-3, the J call TRBJ1-1; D ambiguous. V lost 3 bases, J lost 1 base, and 6 bases lay in between. The germline V gene encodes CDR1 SGHTA and CDR2 FQGTGA. The CDR3 contains 13 residues. The CDR3 DNA sequence: TGTGCCAGCAGCTTGCAAGGGAACACTGAAGCTTTCTTT. Protein: CASSLQGNTEAFF.

The CDR3 is CASSLKLRAGTAGELFF. The CDR3 nucleotides are TGTGCCAGCAGCTTAAAGTTAAGGGCAGGGACGGCCGGGGAGCTGTTTTTT. The chain is built from TRBV11-2 and TRBJ2-2; D tentatively reads TRBD1 or TRBD2 (5 bases each). V was shortened by 2 bases and J by 6 bases, with 19 bases between the two germline ends. The CDR3 has 17 amino acids. Germline assignment: CDR1 SGHAT and CDR2 FQNNGV.

The J gene is TRBJ2-7, the V gene TRBV28, with 9 bases lining up with TRBD1. Germline assignment: CDR1 MDHEN and CDR2 SYDVKM. This CDR3 spans 15 amino acids. Germline trimming cut 5 bases from V and 6 bases from J; bases unmatched to any gene: 11. The CDR3 bases are TGTGCCAGCAGTCGTACAGGGGGCACACAGGGCGAGCAGTACTTC. Translating gives CASSRTGGTQGEQYF.

The CDR3 coding sequence is TGTGCCAGTAGTAGGCAGGGGGCGCGGACTGAAGCTTTCTTT. Amino acids: CASSRQGARTEAFF. The chain joins TRBV19 to TRBJ1-1; 8 bases map to TRBD1. This CDR3 contains 14 residues. CDR1 and CDR2 from the germline V gene are LNHDA and SQIVND (reference sequence). J lost 5 bases, V lost 4 bases, and 6 bases had no gene match.

The chain recombines TRBV3-1 (or the pseudogene TRBV3-2) with TRBJ1-1; 8 positions match TRBD1. The J segment lost 1 base and the V segment lost 2 bases, leaving 3 bases of the junction unmatched. Germline values: CDR1 LGHDT, CDR2 YNNKEL (reference sequence). The CDR3 spans 15 residues. CDR3: CASSQITGGNTEAFF. CDR3 nucleotide sequence: TGTGCCAGCAGCCAAATAACAGGGGGGAACACTGAAGCTTTCTTT.

This chain connects TRBV6-2 or TRBV6-3 to TRBJ1-2; D is undetermined. Looked up from germline, CDR1 is MNHEY and CDR2 is SVGEGT. The CDR3 totals 14 residues. Trimming took 5 bases from V and 4 from J, leaving 14 bases between them. The CDR3, as DNA: TGTGCCAGCAGTAGTATGCTGGACGGCTATGGCTACACCTTC. It specifies CASSSMLDGYGYTF.

This rearrangement joins TRBV4-3 to TRBJ2-2, with D unclear. The V and J ends lost 1 base and 6 bases respectively, with 12 bases between them. The germline gives CDR1 LGHNA, CDR2 YSLEER. The CDR3 contains 15 residues. CDR3 protein: CASSQAAYTPGELFF. As DNA, the CDR3 is TGCGCCAGCAGCCAAGCGGCCTACACCCCCGGGGAGCTGTTTTTT.

In its sample, this clone was seen once. At one end, the junction sequence differs from germline, possibly due to a read error. The gene calls are TRBV11-2 and TRBJ1-1, with a tentative D call TRBD1 (5 bases). The CDR3 runs 13 residues. The germline V gene encodes CDR1 SGHAT and CDR2 FQNNGV. The CDR3, as DNA: TGTGCCAGCGGAGACAGCCTCAACAATGAAGCTTTCTTT. Translated: CASGDSLNNEAFF. The whole variable domain, remainder taken from reference TRBV11-2 and TRBJ1-1, is EAGVAQSPRYKIIEKRQSVAFWCNPISGHATLYWYQQILGQGPKLLIQFQNNGVVDDSQLPKDRFSAERLKGVDSTLKIQPAKLEDSAVYLCASGDSLNNEAFFGQGTRLTVV.

The V and J genes are TRBV28 and TRBJ1-1; maybe TRBD1 (5 bases). V was cut by 2 bases and J by 4 bases, with 11 bases left in between. Germline lookup yields CDR1 MDHEN and CDR2 SYDVKM. The CDR3 has 14 residues. The CDR3 coding sequence is TGTGCCAGCAGTTTAGAGCGGAGGGGCACTGAAGCTTTCTTT. Amino acid sequence: CASSLERRGTEAFF. The full variable domain, in which reference TRBV28 and TRBJ1-1 provide the parts outside the CDR3, is DVKVTQSSRYLVKRTGEKVFLECVQDMDHENMFWYRQDPGLGLRLIYFSYDVKMKEKGDIPEGYSVSREKKERFSLILESASTNQTSMYLCASSLERRGTEAFFGQGTRLTVV.

The chain employs TRBV6-2 or TRBV6-3 and TRBJ2-7, with D perhaps TRBD2 (6 bases). The CDR3 runs 14 residues. The ends were cut back, 3 bases at V and 7 bases at J, with 16 bases in the middle. Germline-derived CDR1 and CDR2 are MNHEY and SVGEGT. The CDR3 DNA reads TGTGCCAGCAGTTATTTGCGGGGATCGGGTGAGCAGTACTTC. Its protein product is CASSYLRGSGEQYF.

The CDR3 nucleotides are TGTGCCAGTAGTATAGCAGCCGGACTAGCGGCGGGAGATACGCAGTATTTT. Translated, it gives CASSIAAGLAAGDTQYF. This rearrangement joins TRBV19 to TRBJ2-3; 10 bases are shared with TRBD2. V lost 1 base, J lost 5 bases, and 9 bases stayed unmatched. Germline CDR1 reads LNHDA; CDR2 reads SQIVND (reference sequence). The CDR3 length is 17 residues.

This clone was recorded once. The genes are TRBV12-3 or TRBV12-4 and TRBJ1-5; D gene uncertain. The CDR3 has 8 residues. V shed 11 bases and J shed 11 bases, with 7 bases lying between them. CDR3 amino acids: CALPSQHF. The CDR3, as DNA: TGTGCCCTCCCATCCCAGCATTTT.

This chain links TRBV5-6 with TRBJ2-3, with 7 bases identical to TRBD1. The CDR3 contains 13 residues. V lost 4 bases and J lost 6; bases outside the gene matches: 5. Germline V gene data show CDR1 as SGHDT and CDR2 as YYEEEE. The DNA of the CDR3 is TGTGCCAGCAGCGCGCAGGGGGTGGATACGCAGTATTTT. Translation gives CASSAQGVDTQYF.

The chain combines TRBV5-5 with TRBJ1-2, with D possibly matching TRBD1 (5 bases). This CDR3 spans 15 amino acids. V was pared by 1 base and J by 5 bases, with 15 bases between. Per the germline V gene, CDR1 is SGHKS and CDR2 is YYEKEE (reference sequence). The CDR3 loop reads CASSLIQRGLYGYTF. The CDR3 DNA follows: TGTGCCAGCAGCTTGATCCAGAGGGGATTATATGGCTACACCTTC.

This clone showed up just once. The chain links TRBV27 to TRBJ1-5, with D possibly matching TRBD1 (6 bases). The CDR3 is 14 amino acids. Germline CDR1 and CDR2: MNHEY and SMNVEV (reference sequence). Trimming pared 3 bases from V and 7 bases from J, leaving 13 bases between. CDR3 sequence: CASSLREGGQPQHF. The DNA of the CDR3 is TGTGCCAGCAGTTTGCGGGAGGGGGGGCAGCCCCAGCATTTT.

J is TRBJ1-5 and V is TRBV5-5; weak D call: TRBD1 (5 bases). Trimming stripped 4 bases from V and 0 bases from J, with 14 bases between. The CDR3 covers 16 residues. Germline CDR1 SGHKS, CDR2 YYEKEE (reference sequence). CDR3 protein: CASSPVGGNSNQPQHF. CDR3 nucleotides: TGTGCCAGCAGCCCCGTTGGGGGAAATAGCAATCAGCCCCAGCATTTT.

This clone was seen just once. The V gene is TRBV27, the J gene TRBJ2-2; D remains unclear. The CDR3 has 14 amino acids. V was clipped by 1 base and J by 5 bases, with 8 bases between them. Germline assignment: CDR1 MNHEY and CDR2 SMNVEV (reference sequence). As DNA, the CDR3 is TGTGCCAGCAGTTTATTTTTGGGGACCGGGGAGCTGTTTTTT. Protein sequence: CASSLFLGTGELFF.